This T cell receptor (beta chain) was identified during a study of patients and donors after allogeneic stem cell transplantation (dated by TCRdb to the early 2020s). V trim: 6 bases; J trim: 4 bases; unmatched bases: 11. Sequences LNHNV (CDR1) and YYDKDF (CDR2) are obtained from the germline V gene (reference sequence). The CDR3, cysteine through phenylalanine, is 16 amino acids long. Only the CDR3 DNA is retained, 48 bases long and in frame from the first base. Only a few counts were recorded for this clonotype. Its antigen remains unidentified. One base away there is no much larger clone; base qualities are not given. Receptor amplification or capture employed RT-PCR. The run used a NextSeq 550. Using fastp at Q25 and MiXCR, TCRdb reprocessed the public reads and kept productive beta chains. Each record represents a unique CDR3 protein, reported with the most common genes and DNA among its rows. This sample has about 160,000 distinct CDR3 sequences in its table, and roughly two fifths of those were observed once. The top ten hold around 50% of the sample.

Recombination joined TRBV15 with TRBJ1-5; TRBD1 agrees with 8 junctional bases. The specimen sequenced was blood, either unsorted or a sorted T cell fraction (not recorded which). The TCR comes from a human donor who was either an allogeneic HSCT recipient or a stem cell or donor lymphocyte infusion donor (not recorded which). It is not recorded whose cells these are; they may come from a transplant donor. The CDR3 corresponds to CATSRTGRGANQPQHF. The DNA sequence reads TGTGCCACCAGTAGGACAGGGCGAGGGGCAAATCAGCCCCAGCATTTT. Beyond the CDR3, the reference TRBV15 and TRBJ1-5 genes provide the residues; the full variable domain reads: DAMVIQNPRYQVTQFGKPVTLSCSQTLNHNVMYWYQQKSSQAPKLLFHYYDKDFNNEADTPDNFQSRRPNTSFCFLDIRSPGLGDTAMYLCATSRTGRGANQPQHFGDGTRLSIL.